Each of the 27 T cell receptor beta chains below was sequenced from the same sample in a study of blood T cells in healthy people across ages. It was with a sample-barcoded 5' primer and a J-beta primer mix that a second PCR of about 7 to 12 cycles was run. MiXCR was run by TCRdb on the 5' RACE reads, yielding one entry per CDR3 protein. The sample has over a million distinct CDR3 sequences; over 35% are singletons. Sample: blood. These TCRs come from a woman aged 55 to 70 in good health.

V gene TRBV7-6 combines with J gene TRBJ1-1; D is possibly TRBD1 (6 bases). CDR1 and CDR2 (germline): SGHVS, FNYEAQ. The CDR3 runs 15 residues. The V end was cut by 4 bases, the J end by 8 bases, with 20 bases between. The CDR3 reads CASSSRGGLQREAFF. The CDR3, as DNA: TGTGCCAGCAGCTCCCGAGGGGGACTCCAGAGGGAAGCTTTCTTT.

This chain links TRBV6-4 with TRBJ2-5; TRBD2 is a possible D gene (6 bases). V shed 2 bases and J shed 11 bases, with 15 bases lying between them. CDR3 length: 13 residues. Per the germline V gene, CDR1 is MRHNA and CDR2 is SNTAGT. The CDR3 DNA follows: TGTGCCAGCAGTGACATCGGAGGGACGCGACAGTACTTC. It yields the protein CASSDIGGTRQYF.

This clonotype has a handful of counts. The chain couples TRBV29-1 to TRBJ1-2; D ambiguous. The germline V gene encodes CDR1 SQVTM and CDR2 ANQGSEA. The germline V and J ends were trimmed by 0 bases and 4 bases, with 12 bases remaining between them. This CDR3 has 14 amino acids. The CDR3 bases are TGCAGCGTTGAAGATCCGTCGGGAATCTATGGCTACACCTTC. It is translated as CSVEDPSGIYGYTF. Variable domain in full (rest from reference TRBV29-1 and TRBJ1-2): SAVISQKPSRDICQRGTSLTIQCQVDSQVTMMFWYRQQPGQSLTLIATANQGSEATYESGFVIDKFPISRPNLTFSTLTVSNMSPEDSSIYLCSVEDPSGIYGYTFGSGTRLTVV.

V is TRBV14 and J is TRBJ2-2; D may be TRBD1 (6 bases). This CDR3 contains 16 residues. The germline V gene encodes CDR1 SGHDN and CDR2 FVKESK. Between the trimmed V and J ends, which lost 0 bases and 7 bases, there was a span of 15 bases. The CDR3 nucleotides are TGTGCCAGCAGCCAAGAGGTGGGGGCGGCCTACGGGGAGCTGTTTTTT. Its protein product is CASSQEVGAAYGELFF.

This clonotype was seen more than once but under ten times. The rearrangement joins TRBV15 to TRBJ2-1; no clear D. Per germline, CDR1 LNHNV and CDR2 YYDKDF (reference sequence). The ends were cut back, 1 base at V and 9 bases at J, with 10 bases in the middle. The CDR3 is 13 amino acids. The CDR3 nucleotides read TGTGCCACCAGCAGAGCCCGCGACACTGAGCAGTTCTTC. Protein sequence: CATSRARDTEQFF.

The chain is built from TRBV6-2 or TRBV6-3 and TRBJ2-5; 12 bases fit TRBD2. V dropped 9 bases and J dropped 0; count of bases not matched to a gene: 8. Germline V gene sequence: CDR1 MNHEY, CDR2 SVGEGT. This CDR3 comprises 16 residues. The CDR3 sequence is CASYALAGGYQETQYF. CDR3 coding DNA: TGTGCCAGTTATGCCCTAGCGGGAGGGTACCAAGAGACCCAGTACTTC.

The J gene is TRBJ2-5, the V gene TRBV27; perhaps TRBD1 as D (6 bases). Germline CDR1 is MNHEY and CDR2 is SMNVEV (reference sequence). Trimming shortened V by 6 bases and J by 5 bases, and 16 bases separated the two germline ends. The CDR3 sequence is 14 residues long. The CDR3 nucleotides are TGTGCCAGCAGCCACACGGCCCAGGGGGAGACCCAGTACTTC. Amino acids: CASSHTAQGETQYF.

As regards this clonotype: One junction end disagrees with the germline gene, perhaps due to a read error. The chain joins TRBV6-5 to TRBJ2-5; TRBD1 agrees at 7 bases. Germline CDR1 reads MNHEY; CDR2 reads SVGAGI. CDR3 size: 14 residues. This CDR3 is CASSSGDRQGTQYF. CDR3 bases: TGTGCCAGCAGTTCCGGGGACAGACAAGGGACCCAGTACTTC.

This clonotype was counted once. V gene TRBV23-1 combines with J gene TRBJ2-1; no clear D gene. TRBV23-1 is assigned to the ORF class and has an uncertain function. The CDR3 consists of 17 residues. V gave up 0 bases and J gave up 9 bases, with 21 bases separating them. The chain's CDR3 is CASSQSVWSLCSGEQFF. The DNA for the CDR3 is TGCGCCAGCAGTCAATCGGTCTGGTCATTGTGCTCTGGTGAGCAGTTCTTC.

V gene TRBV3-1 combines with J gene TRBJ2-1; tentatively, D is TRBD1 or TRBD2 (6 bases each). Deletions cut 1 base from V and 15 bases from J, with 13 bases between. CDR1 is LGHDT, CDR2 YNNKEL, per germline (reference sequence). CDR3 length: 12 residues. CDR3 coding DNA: TGTGCCAGCAGCCAAGGGGGGGCCGGTACGTTCTTC. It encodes CASSQGGAGTFF.

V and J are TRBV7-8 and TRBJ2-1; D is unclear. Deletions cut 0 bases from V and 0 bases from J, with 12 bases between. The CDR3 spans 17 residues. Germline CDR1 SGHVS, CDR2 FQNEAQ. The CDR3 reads CASSLAAAASSYNEQFF. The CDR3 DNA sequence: TGTGCCAGCAGCTTAGCCGCGGCAGCTAGCTCCTACAATGAGCAGTTCTTC. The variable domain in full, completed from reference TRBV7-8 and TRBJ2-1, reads GAGVSQSPRYKVAKRGQDVALRCDPISGHVSLFWYQQALGQGPEFLTYFQNEAQLDKSGLPSDRFFAERPEGSVSTLKIQRTQQEDSAVYLCASSLAAAASSYNEQFFGPGTRLTVL.

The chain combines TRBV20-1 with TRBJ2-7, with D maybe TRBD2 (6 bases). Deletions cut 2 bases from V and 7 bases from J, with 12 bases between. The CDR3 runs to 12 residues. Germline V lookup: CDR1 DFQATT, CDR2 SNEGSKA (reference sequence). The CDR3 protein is CSARRLVQEQYF. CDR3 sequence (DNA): TGCAGTGCTAGAAGACTAGTACAAGAGCAGTACTTC.

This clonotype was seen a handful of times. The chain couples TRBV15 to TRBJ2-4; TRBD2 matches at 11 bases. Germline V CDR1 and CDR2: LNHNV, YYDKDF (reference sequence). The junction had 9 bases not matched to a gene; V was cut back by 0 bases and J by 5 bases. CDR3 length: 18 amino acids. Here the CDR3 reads CATSRDSFLAGGENIQYF. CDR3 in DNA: TGTGCCACCAGCAGAGATAGCTTTCTAGCGGGAGGAGAAAACATTCAGTACTTC.

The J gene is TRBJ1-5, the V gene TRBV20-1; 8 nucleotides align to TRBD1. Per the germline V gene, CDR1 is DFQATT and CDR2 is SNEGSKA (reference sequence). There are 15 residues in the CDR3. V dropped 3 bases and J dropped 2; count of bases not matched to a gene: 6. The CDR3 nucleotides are TGCAGTGCTAGTGAGACAGGGGCCCGCAATCAGCCCCAGCATTTT. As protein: CSASETGARNQPQHF.

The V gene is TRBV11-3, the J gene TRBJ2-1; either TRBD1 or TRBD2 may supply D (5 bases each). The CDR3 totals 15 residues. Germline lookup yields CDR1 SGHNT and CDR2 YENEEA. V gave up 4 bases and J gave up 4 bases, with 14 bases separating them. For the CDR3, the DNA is TGTGCCAGCAGCTGGGGGACGACTGGATACAATGAGCAGTTCTTC. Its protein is CASSWGTTGYNEQFF.

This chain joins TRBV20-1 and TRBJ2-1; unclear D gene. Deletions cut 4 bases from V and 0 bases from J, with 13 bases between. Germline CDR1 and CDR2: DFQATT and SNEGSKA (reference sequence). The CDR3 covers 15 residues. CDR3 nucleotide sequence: TGCAGTGCTACCCCGCCCGTGATCTCCTACAATGAGCAGTTCTTC. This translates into CSATPPVISYNEQFF.

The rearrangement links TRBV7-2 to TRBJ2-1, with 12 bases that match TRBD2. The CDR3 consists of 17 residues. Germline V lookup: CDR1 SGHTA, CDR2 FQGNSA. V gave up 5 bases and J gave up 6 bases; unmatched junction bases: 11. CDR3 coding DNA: TGTGCCAGCAGCCACCGACTAGCGGGAGAAATCTTCAATGAGCAGTTCTTC. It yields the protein CASSHRLAGEIFNEQFF.

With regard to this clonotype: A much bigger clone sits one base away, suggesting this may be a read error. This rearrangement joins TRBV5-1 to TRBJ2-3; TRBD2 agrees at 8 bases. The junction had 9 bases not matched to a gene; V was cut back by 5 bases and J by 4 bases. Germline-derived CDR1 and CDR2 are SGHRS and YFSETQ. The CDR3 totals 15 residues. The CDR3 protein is CASRVGRAGADTQYF. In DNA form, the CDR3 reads TGCGCCAGCAGAGTCGGGCGAGCGGGAGCAGATACGCAGTATTTT. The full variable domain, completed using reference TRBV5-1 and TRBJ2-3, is KAGVTQTPRYLIKTRGQQVTLSCSPISGHRSVSWYQQTPGQGLQFLFEYFSETQRNKGNFPGRFSGRQFSNSRSEMNVSTLELGDSALYLCASRVGRAGADTQYFGPGTRLTVL.

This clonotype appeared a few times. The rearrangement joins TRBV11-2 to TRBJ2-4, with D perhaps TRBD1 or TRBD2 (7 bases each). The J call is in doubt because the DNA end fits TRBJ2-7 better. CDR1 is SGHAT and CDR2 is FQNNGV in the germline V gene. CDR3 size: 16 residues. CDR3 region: CASSLEGRGPTYEQYF. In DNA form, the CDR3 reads TGTGCCAGCAGCTTAGAGGGGAGGGGGCCAACCTACGAGCAGTACTTC.

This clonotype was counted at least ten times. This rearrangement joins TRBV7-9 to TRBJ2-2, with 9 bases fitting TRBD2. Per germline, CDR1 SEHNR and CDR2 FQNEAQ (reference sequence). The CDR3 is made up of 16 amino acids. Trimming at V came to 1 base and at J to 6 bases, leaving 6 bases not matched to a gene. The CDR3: CASSLVAGGVPGELFF. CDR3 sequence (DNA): TGTGCCAGCAGCTTAGTCGCGGGAGGGGTCCCCGGGGAGCTGTTTTTT.

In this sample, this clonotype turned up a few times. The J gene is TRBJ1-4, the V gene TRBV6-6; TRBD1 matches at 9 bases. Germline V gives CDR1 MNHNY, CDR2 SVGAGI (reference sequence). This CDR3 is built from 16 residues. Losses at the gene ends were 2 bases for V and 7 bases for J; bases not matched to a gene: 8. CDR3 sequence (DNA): TGTGCCAGCAGTTACCCTACCGGGACAGGGAGTGAAAAACTGTTTTTT. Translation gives CASSYPTGTGSEKLFF.

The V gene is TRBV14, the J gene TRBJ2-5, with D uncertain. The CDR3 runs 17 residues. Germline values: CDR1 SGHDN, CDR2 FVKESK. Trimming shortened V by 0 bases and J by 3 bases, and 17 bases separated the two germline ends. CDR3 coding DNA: TGTGCCAGCAGCCAAGAATGGGCCTTCCTTGGAGAAGAGACCCAGTACTTC. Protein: CASSQEWAFLGEETQYF.

The CDR3 nucleotides read TGCGCCAGCAGCAAGACGAGCGGGAGTATCCCTTCCTACAATGAGCAGTACTTC. Encoded protein: CASSKTSGSIPSYNEQYF. J is TRBJ2-7 and V is TRBV4-1; TRBD2 agrees at 8 bases. This CDR3 has 18 residues. Losses at the gene ends were 5 bases for V and 7 bases for J; bases not matched to a gene: 22. Germline V gene data show CDR1 as MGHRA and CDR2 as YSYEKL.

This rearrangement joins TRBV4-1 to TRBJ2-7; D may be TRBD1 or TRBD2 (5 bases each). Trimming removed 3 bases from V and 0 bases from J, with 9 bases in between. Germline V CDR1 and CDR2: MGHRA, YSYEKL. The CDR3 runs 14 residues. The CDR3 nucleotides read TGCGCCAGCAGCCAGAGGGACGGCTCCTACGAGCAGTACTTC. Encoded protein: CASSQRDGSYEQYF.

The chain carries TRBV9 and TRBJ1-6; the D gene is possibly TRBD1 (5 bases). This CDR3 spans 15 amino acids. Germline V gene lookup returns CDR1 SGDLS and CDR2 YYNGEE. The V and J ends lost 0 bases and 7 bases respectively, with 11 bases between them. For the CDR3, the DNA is TGTGCCAGCAGCGTAGGGGGGTTACAGAATTCACCCCTCCACTTT. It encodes CASSVGGLQNSPLHF.

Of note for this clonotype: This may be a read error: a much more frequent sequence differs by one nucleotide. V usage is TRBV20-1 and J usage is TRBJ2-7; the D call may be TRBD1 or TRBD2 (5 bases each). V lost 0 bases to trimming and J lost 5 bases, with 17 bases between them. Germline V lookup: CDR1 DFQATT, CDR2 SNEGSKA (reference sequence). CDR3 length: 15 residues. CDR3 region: CSARDLSTGPDEQYF. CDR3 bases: TGCAGTGCTAGAGACCTTTCAACGGGACCCGACGAGCAGTACTTC.

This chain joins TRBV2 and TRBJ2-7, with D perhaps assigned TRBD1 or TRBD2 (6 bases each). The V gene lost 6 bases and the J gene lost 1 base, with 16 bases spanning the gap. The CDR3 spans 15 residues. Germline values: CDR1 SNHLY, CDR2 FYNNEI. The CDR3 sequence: CASRGAGPPSYEQYF. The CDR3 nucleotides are TGTGCCAGCAGGGGGGCGGGACCACCATCCTACGAGCAGTACTTC.